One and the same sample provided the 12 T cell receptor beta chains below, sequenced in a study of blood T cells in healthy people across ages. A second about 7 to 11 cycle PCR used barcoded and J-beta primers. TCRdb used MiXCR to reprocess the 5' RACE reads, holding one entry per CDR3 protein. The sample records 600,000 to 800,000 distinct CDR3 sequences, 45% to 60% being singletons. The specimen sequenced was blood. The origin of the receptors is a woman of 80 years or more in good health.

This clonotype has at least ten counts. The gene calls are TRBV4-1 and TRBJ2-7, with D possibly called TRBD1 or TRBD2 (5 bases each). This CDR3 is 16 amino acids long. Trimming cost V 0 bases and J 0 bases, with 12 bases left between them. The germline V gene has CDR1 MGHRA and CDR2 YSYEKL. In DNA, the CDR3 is TGCGCCAGCAGCCAAGATGTAGCGACAGTCTCCTACGAGCAGTACTTC. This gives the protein CASSQDVATVSYEQYF.

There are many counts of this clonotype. The chain's CDR3 is CASSPDYYGYTF. For the CDR3, the DNA is TGTGCCAGCAGTCCTGACTACTATGGCTACACCTTC. This chain joins TRBV28 and TRBJ1-2; D remains ambiguous. This CDR3 is 12 amino acids long. Trimming left V 5 bases short and J 3 bases short, with 7 bases between. Germline V gene data show CDR1 as MDHEN and CDR2 as SYDVKM.

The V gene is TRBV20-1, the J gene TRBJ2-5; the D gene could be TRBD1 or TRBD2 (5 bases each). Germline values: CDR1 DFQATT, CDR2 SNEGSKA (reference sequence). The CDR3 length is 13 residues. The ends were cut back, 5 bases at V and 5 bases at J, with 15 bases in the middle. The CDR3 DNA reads TGCAGTGCTGGGGGTCCGATTGTGGAGACCCAGTACTTC. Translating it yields CSAGGPIVETQYF.

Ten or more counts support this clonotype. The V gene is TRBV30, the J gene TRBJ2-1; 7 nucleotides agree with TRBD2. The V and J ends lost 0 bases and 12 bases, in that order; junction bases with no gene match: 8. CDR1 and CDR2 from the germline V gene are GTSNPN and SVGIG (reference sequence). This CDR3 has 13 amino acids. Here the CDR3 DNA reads TGTGCCTGGAGTGTAGAGGGGACTACATCGCAGTTCTTC. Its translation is CAWSVEGTTSQFF.

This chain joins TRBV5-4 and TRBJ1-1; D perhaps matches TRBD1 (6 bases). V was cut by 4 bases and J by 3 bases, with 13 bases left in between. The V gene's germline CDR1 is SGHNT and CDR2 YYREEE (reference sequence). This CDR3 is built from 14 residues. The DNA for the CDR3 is TGTGCCAGCAGCCTGGGGGCCGGGGACACTGAAGCTTTCTTT. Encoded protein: CASSLGAGDTEAFF.

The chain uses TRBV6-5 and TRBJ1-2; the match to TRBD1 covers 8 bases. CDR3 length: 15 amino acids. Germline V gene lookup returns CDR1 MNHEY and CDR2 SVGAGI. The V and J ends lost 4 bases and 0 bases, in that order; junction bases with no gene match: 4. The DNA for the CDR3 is TGTGCCAGCAGTTCTCAGGGGGCTACTAACTATGGCTACACCTTC. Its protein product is CASSSQGATNYGYTF.

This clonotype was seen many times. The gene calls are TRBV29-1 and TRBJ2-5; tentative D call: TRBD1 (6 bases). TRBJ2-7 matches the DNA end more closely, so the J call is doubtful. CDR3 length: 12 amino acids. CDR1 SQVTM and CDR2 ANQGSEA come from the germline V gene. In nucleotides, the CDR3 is TGCAGCGTTGTCTTTGGACAGCGCGAGCAGTACTTC. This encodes CSVVFGQREQYF.

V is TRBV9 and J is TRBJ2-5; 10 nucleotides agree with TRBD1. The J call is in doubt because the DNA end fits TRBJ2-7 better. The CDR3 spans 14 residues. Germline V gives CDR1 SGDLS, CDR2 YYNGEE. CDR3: CASSVGDRGREQYF. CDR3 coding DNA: TGTGCCAGCAGCGTAGGGGACAGGGGACGCGAGCAGTACTTC.

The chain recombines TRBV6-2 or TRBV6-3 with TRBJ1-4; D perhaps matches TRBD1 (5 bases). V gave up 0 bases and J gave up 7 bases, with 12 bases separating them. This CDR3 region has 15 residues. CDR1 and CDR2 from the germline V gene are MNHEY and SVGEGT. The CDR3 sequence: CASSYSRTGGEKLFF. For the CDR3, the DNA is TGTGCCAGCAGTTACTCGAGGACCGGGGGTGAAAAACTGTTTTTT.

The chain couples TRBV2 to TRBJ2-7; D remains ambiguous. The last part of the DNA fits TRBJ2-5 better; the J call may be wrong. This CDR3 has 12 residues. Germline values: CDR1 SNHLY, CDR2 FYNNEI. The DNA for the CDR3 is TGTGCCAGCAGGTGGCTGAAGGAGACCCAGTACTTC. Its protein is CASRWLKETQYF.

CDR3 loop: CSATGNSYNEQFF. CDR3 DNA sequence: TGCAGTGCTACCGGGAACTCCTACAATGAGCAGTTCTTC. This chain joins TRBV20-1 and TRBJ2-1; TRBD2 is a possible D gene (5 bases). Trimming left V 4 bases short and J 0 bases short, with 7 bases between. CDR3 length: 13 amino acids. CDR1 DFQATT and CDR2 SNEGSKA come from the germline V gene (reference sequence).

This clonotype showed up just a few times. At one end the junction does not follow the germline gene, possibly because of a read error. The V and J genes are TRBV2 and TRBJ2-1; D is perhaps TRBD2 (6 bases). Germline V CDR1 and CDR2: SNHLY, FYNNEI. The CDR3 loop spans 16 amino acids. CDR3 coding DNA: TGTGCTAGCAGGTGGGGGGTTGCGAGCTCCTACAATGAGCAGTTCTTC. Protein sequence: CASRWGVASSYNEQFF.